This TCR beta chain was retrieved from a study of T cell responses to AZD1222 COVID-19 vaccine. Study at large: Analysis merged second doses at about 4 or about 12 weeks.

As regards this clone: The antigen remains unidentified.

Study results and caveats: Per reports, nearly half of all spike-specific TCRs target regions that are unmutated in variants. Dominant CD4 TCR responses targeted spike regions 160-218 and 743-854. Of the AZD1222 recipients, only 5 to 7 were seropositive at baseline.

Some clones are missing from TCRdb's copy, which holds only in-frame ones; the method was immunoSEQ multiplex PCR. The repertoire holds approximately 100,000 clones, with roughly 91% as singletons. CDR1 is SEHNR, CDR2 FQNEAQ, per germline (reference sequence). The CDR3 has 15 residues. V lost 4 bases and J lost 1, with 13 bases in between. The sequence derives from an adult in good health. This sequence joins TRBV7-9 and TRBJ1-2; D perhaps matches TRBD1 (6 bases). Here the sequenced sample was peripheral blood, taken on day 0 of AZD1222 vaccination. The CDR3 sequence is CASSWTRQDNYGYTF. The CDR3 nucleotides are TGTGCCAGCAGCTGGACCCGACAGGATAACTATGGCTACACCTTC.